This T cell receptor beta chain was sequenced during a study of cytomegalovirus exposure and HLA in healthy donors. The length of the CDR3 is 17 residues. Germline values: CDR1 MDHEN, CDR2 SYDVKM. The V segment lost 2 bases and the J segment 2 bases; nucleotides outside the gene matches: 11. Here immunoSEQ multiplex PCR was the method, and the copy in TCRdb shows in-frame clones only, minus some. The profile covers approximately 210,000 clones, with 86% appearing a single time and more than 1.4% taken by the ten largest. Sequenced: PBMCs. The origin of this receptor is a young woman in good health and CMV-seronegative. The chain couples TRBV28 to TRBJ2-7, with 8 bases matching TRBD2. The CDR3: CASSLRVGSGSTYEQYF. DNA of the CDR3: TGTGCCAGCAGTTTAAGGGTCGGCAGCGGGAGCACCTACGAGCAGTACTTC.